These 15 T cell receptor beta chains came from one sample sequenced in a study of identical twins listed by TCRdb under 2016. The library relied on 5' RACE. TCRdb lists the instrument as Illumina HiSeq 2000. Using fastp trimming at Q25 and MiXCR clonotype assembly, TCRdb reanalyzed the public sequencing data and kept in-frame beta chains. Entries that share a CDR3 protein sequence are merged under the most common genes and DNA. Counted in this sample were approximately 700,000 distinct CDR3 sequences; around 6% of them appeared once. Jointly, the top ten make up around 2% of the sample. The sequencing input was naive T cells sorted from blood. The cell subset or site tag for this specimen amounts to: cells isolated with a human naive T-cell isolation kit. Every receptor here comes from a man aged 18 to 30 in good health.

V usage is TRBV4-1 and J usage is TRBJ1-4; possible D gene TRBD1, 6 bases. Between the trimmed V and J ends, which lost 7 bases and 6 bases, there was a span of 18 bases. The CDR3 spans 15 residues. Germline CDR1 MGHRA, CDR2 YSYEKL. CDR3 sequence reads: CASTQGQPIYEKLFF. The CDR3 nucleotides read TGCGCCAGCACTCAAGGACAGCCTATTTATGAAAAACTGTTTTTT.

This chain joins TRBV10-2 and TRBJ2-3; TRBD2 agrees at 9 bases. V shed 4 bases, J shed 3 bases, and the junction held 2 bases outside the gene matches. The V gene's germline CDR1 is WSHSY and CDR2 SAAADI. This CDR3 has 14 residues. CDR3 sequence reads: CASSVSGRTDTQYF. DNA of the CDR3: TGCGCCAGCAGTGTAAGCGGGAGGACAGATACGCAGTATTTT.

The J gene is TRBJ2-3, the V gene TRBV5-5; TRBD1 might be the D (6 bases). This CDR3 has 14 amino acids. Germline loops: CDR1 SGHKS, CDR2 YYEKEE (reference sequence). Between the trimmed V and J ends, which lost 0 bases and 8 bases, there was a span of 13 bases. In DNA, the CDR3 is TGTGCCAGCAGCTTGGACCAGGGGATTGGTACGCAGTATTTT. Its protein is CASSLDQGIGTQYF.

This clonotype came up a few times. The chain carries TRBV20-1 and TRBJ2-1; D remains unclear. Trimming took off 3 bases at V and 5 bases at J, with 5 bases between the two ends. The CDR3 consists of 11 residues. CDR1 and CDR2 (germline): DFQATT, SNEGSKA (reference sequence). The DNA of the CDR3 is TGCAGTGCTAGGTTCAACAATGAGCAGTTCTTC. As protein: CSARFNNEQFF.

This clonotype was counted between two and nine times. The chain's CDR3 is CASSKEGTGSSYEQYV. DNA of the CDR3: TGTGCCAGCAGCAAAGAGGGGACAGGGAGCTCCTACGAGCAGTACGTC. J is TRBJ2-7 and V is TRBV21-1; the table names TRBD1, a call not compared with the DNA. TRBV21-1 is annotated as a pseudogene. CDR3 size: 16 residues.

The rearrangement joins TRBV11-2 to TRBJ2-7; perhaps TRBD1 as D (5 bases). The CDR3 has 13 amino acids. The ends were cut back, 1 base at V and 4 bases at J, with 8 bases in the middle. The germline V gene has CDR1 SGHAT and CDR2 FQNNGV. This chain's CDR3 is CASSLGGKYEQYV. In DNA, the CDR3 is TGTGCCAGCAGCTTAGGGGGCAAGTACGAGCAGTACGTC.

This clonotype showed up many times. The CDR3 sequence: CASSQDTASSTQYF. Written as DNA, the CDR3 is TGCGCCAGCAGCCAAGATACGGCCTCGAGTACCCAGTACTTC. The rearrangement links TRBV4-3 to TRBJ2-5; D unclear. Germline CDR1 LGHNA, CDR2 YSLEER. The CDR3 totals 14 residues. Between the trimmed V and J ends, which lost 0 bases and 8 bases, there was a span of 13 bases.

This clonotype was recorded at least ten times. CDR3 DNA sequence: TGCAGTGCTAGTACGGGGCAGAATCAGCCCCAGCATTTT. As protein: CSASTGQNQPQHF. This chain links TRBV20-1 with TRBJ1-5; weak D call: TRBD1 (5 bases). With 3 bases removed from V and 4 bases from J, the gap between germline ends came to 10 bases. The germline V gene has CDR1 DFQATT and CDR2 SNEGSKA (reference sequence). The CDR3 totals 13 residues.

A few counts support this clonotype. The rearrangement links TRBV20-1 to TRBJ2-7, with D hard to call. Germline V gene sequence: CDR1 DFQATT, CDR2 SNEGSKA (reference sequence). V was clipped by 6 bases and J by 4 bases, with 10 bases between them. The CDR3 has 11 amino acids. The CDR3 nucleotides read TGCAGTGCGCCGCGTCAGTACGAGCAGTACTTC. Its translation is CSAPRQYEQYF.

This clonotype was detected many times. The V call is TRBV7-9, the J call TRBJ2-2; D not certain. Germline V CDR1 and CDR2: SEHNR, FQNEAQ (reference sequence). The germline V and J ends were trimmed by 7 bases and 5 bases, with 5 bases remaining between them. The CDR3 contains 11 residues. This chain's CDR3 is CASTPTGELFF. In nucleotides, the CDR3 is TGTGCCAGCACCCCTACCGGGGAGCTGTTTTTT.

The chain is built from TRBV20-1 and TRBJ1-1; 7 bases are a match to TRBD1. V gave up 5 bases and J gave up 0 bases; unmatched junction bases: 9. The CDR3 totals 15 residues. Germline V gene lookup returns CDR1 DFQATT and CDR2 SNEGSKA (reference sequence). CDR3 sequence: CSARMPQGMNTEAFF. CDR3 in DNA: TGCAGTGCTCGTATGCCACAGGGGATGAACACTGAAGCTTTCTTT.

This clonotype was seen ten or more times. The chain carries TRBV7-2 and TRBJ1-1, with D tentatively TRBD1 (6 bases). Germline V CDR1 and CDR2: SGHTA, FQGNSA. With 2 bases removed from V and 7 bases from J, the gap between germline ends came to 11 bases. This CDR3 has 13 residues. The CDR3 reads CASSLSRGYEAFF. The CDR3 DNA sequence: TGTGCCAGCAGCTTAAGTAGGGGGTATGAAGCTTTCTTT.

The table lists this clonotype with many counts. The chain links TRBV5-1 to TRBJ2-1; the match to TRBD2 covers 9 bases. The CDR3 loop spans 16 amino acids. CDR1 is SGHRS and CDR2 is YFSETQ in the germline V gene. V shed 0 bases and J 7 bases; nucleotides not matched to a gene: 8. The CDR3 spells CASSLGPSGIGNEQFF. DNA for the CDR3: TGCGCCAGCAGCTTGGGGCCTAGCGGGATAGGAAATGAGCAGTTCTTC.

This clonotype was found many times. The V and J genes are TRBV4-3 and TRBJ2-1; 7 nucleotides line up with TRBD2. Germline trimming cut 0 bases from V and 9 bases from J; bases unmatched to any gene: 8. Per the germline V gene, CDR1 is LGHNA and CDR2 is YSLEER. The CDR3 runs 15 residues. The CDR3, as DNA: TGCGCCAGCAGCCAAGAAAGGACTAGTGGGCGTGAGCAGTTCTTC. Protein: CASSQERTSGREQFF.

This clonotype has only a few counts. J is TRBJ2-1 and V is TRBV30; no definite D call. The V gene lost 0 bases and the J gene lost 9 bases, with 21 bases spanning the gap. CDR3 size: 16 residues. CDR1 and CDR2 from the germline V gene are GTSNPN and SVGIG (reference sequence). The CDR3 DNA follows: TGTGCCTGGAGTGTCCGTGGGATTCTTGGGATTGGTGAGCAGTTCTTC. Encoded protein: CAWSVRGILGIGEQFF. Full variable domain (rest looked up from reference TRBV30 and TRBJ2-1): SQTIHQWPATLVQPVGSPLSLECTVEGTSNPNLYWYRQAAGRGLQLLFYSVGIGQISSEVPQNLSASRPQDRQFILSSKKLLLSDSGFYLCAWSVRGILGIGEQFFGPGTRLTVL.